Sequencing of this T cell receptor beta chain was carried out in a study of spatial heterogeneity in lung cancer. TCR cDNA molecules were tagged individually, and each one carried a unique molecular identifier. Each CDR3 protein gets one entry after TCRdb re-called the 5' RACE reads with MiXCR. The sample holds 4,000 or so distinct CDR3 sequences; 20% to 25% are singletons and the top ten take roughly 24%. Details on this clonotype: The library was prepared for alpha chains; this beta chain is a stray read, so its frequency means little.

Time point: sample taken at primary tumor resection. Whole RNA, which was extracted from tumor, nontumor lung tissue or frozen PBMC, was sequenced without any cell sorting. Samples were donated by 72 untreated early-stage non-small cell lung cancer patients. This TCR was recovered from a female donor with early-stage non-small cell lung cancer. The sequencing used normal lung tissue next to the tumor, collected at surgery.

The CDR3 DNA is TGTGCCAGCAGCCAAACTCGGGGTGAAGAGCAGTACTTC. Translated, it gives CASSQTRGEEQYF. The V and J genes are TRBV13 and TRBJ2-7, with D perhaps matching TRBD2 (5 bases). V was trimmed by 5 bases and J by 7 bases, leaving 15 bases between them. In germline, CDR1 is PRHDT, CDR2 FYEKMQ (reference sequence). There are 13 residues in the CDR3.